Following are 13 T cell receptor beta chains from one sample sequenced in a study of blood T cell repertoires in COVID-19. Assay: immunoSEQ multiplex PCR; the TCRdb copy retains only in-frame clones and omits some. The sample records 150,000 to 200,000 clones, 80% to 90% being singletons. The source material was peripheral blood. Receptor source: a man in his sixties with acute or convalescent COVID-19.

This rearrangement joins TRBV27 to TRBJ2-5; D is unclear. Trimming took off 3 bases at V and 2 bases at J, with 7 bases between the two ends. The CDR3 is 13 residues long. Looked up from germline, CDR1 is MNHEY and CDR2 is SMNVEV (reference sequence). CDR3 residues: CASSFRRQETQYF. The CDR3 region has the DNA TGTGCCAGCAGTTTCCGGCGGCAAGAGACCCAGTACTTC.

The rearrangement uses TRBV6-1 and TRBJ1-1; D is possibly TRBD1 (5 bases). The CDR3 is 14 amino acids. Trimming shortened V by 0 bases and J by 6 bases, and 11 bases separated the two germline ends. In germline, CDR1 is MNHNS, CDR2 SASEGT. DNA of the CDR3: TGTGCCAGCAGTGAAGCTAGGGGTGGCCCTGAAGCTTTCTTT. It encodes CASSEARGGPEAFF.

V usage is TRBV18 and J usage is TRBJ1-1; D may be TRBD1 (6 bases). CDR1 KGHSH and CDR2 LQKENI come from the germline V gene. The CDR3 sequence is 15 residues long. Trimming took 5 bases from V and 0 from J, leaving 13 bases between them. CDR3 coding DNA: TGTGCCAGCTCATCGACGGACAGCATGAACACTGAAGCTTTCTTT. Translation: CASSSTDSMNTEAFF.

The chain uses TRBV6-5 and TRBJ2-5, with 7 nucleotides matching TRBD2. Germline CDR1 and CDR2: MNHEY and SVGAGI. The V gene end was trimmed by 0 bases and the J gene end by 5 bases; junction bases not matched to a gene: 3. CDR3 length: 14 amino acids. CDR3 DNA sequence: TGTGCCAGCAGTTACTCTTGGGAGGGGGAGACCCAGTACTTC. It is translated as CASSYSWEGETQYF.

The sample holds a few counts of this clone. The chain combines TRBV4-1 with TRBJ2-1; 7 bases map to TRBD2. The J segment lost 6 bases and the V segment lost 8 bases, leaving 7 bases of the junction unmatched. Germline CDR1 is MGHRA and CDR2 is YSYEKL. The CDR3 loop spans 13 amino acids. In DNA form, the CDR3 reads TGCGCCAGCCACGGGACGGGAGGCAATGAGCAGTTCTTC. This encodes CASHGTGGNEQFF.

V usage is TRBV30 and J usage is TRBJ1-5; D unclear. The CDR3 runs to 14 residues. Trimming pared 0 bases from V and 4 bases from J, leaving 10 bases between. The germline V gene has CDR1 GTSNPN and CDR2 SVGIG (reference sequence). The CDR3, as DNA: TGTGCCTGGAGTGTACTTCAGGCTAATCAGCCCCAGCATTTT. Protein: CAWSVLQANQPQHF.

The rearrangement uses TRBV5-6 and TRBJ2-2; a weak D match, TRBD1 (6 bases). Germline values: CDR1 SGHDT, CDR2 YYEEEE. The CDR3 is 14 amino acids. Trimming stripped 5 bases from V and 1 base from J, with 9 bases between. As DNA, the CDR3 is TGTGCCAGCAGTGGACAGTTGAACACCGGGGAGCTGTTTTTT. It encodes CASSGQLNTGELFF.

This clone was detected only a few times. The V and J genes are TRBV9 and TRBJ1-2; TRBD1 aligns across 11 bases. CDR3 length: 15 amino acids. The V gene's germline CDR1 is SGDLS and CDR2 YYNGEE. Trimming cost V 3 bases and J 5 bases; bases outside gene matches: 6. The CDR3 sequence: CASSAVGQGAYGYTF. The CDR3 DNA is TGTGCCAGCAGCGCAGTAGGACAGGGGGCATATGGCTACACCTTC.

The rearrangement uses TRBV5-1 and TRBJ2-1, with TRBD2 identical over 7 bases. The ends lost 2 bases at V and 5 bases at J; junction bases unmatched: 16. Germline V gene data show CDR1 as SGHRS and CDR2 as YFSETQ. The CDR3 extends over 18 amino acids. The CDR3 sequence: CASSFLERGTSVDNEQFF. In DNA, the CDR3 is TGCGCCAGCAGCTTTTTGGAAAGGGGAACTAGCGTAGACAATGAGCAGTTCTTC.

The chain employs TRBV4-1 and TRBJ2-2; 8 nucleotides agree with TRBD2. Germline CDR1 and CDR2: MGHRA and YSYEKL. The CDR3 sequence is 18 residues long. With 0 bases clipped from V and 7 bases from J, the junction kept 13 bases outside the gene matches. The CDR3 is CASSQDPGGLAGHGELFF. The CDR3 DNA is TGCGCCAGCAGCCAAGATCCGGGGGGATTAGCGGGACACGGGGAGCTGTTTTTT.

This clone was seen once. The rearrangement joins TRBV4-2 to TRBJ1-1, with D possibly TRBD1 on 5 matching bases. Trimming removed 1 base at V and 4 bases at J, with 13 bases between. The CDR3 is made up of 15 amino acids. CDR1 LGHNA and CDR2 YNFKEQ come from the germline V gene. Here the CDR3 DNA reads TGTGCCAGCAGCCAAGTTCAGGGATTGGGCACTGAAGCTTTCTTT. Its protein is CASSQVQGLGTEAFF.

The V and J genes are TRBV12-5 and TRBJ2-3; 7 bases agree with TRBD2. Per germline, CDR1 LGHNT and CDR2 FRNRAP. The V and J ends lost 9 bases and 4 bases, in that order; junction bases with no gene match: 7. The CDR3 is 13 amino acids. CDR3 protein: CASGEGPADTQYF. DNA of the CDR3: TGTGCTAGCGGGGAGGGACCTGCAGATACGCAGTATTTT.

The chain carries TRBV12-3 or TRBV12-4 and TRBJ1-6; D is undetermined. The CDR3 contains 13 residues. V lost 1 base, J lost 7 bases, and 5 bases lay in between. The CDR3 protein is CASSLELNSPLHF. The DNA of the CDR3 is TGTGCCAGCAGTTTAGAGCTGAATTCACCCCTCCACTTT.